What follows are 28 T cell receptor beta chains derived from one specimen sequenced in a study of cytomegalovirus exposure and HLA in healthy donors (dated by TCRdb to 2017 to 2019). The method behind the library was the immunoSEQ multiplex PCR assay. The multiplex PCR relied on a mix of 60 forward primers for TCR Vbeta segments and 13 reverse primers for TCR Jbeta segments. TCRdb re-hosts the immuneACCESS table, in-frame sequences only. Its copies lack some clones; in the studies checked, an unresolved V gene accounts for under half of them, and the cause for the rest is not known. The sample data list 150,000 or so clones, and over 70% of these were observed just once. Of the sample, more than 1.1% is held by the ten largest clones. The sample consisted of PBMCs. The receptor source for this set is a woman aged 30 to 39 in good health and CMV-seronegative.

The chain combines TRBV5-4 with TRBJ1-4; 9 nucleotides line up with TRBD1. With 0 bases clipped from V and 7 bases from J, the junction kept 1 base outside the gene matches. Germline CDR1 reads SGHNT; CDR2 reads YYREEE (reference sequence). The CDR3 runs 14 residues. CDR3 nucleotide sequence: TGTGCCAGCAGCTTGGGGACAGGGGTTGAAAAACTGTTTTTT. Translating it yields CASSLGTGVEKLFF.

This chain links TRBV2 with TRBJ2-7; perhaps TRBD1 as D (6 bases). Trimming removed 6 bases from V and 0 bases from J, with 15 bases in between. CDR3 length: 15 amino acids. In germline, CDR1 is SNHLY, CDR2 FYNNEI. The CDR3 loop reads CASRPGTSSSYEQYF. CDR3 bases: TGTGCCAGCAGACCGGGGACATCAAGCTCCTACGAGCAGTACTTC.

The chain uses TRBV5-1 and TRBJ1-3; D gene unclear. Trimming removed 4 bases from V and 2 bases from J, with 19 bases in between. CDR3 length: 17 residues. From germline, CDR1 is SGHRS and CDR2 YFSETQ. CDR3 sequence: CASSPQSPGRTGNTIYF. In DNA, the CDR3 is TGCGCCAGCAGCCCCCAATCTCCGGGAAGGACTGGAAACACCATATATTTT.

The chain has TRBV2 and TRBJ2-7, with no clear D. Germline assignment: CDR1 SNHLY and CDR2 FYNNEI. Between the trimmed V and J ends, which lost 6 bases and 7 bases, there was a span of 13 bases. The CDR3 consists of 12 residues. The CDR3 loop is CASRGERAEQYF. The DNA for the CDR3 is TGTGCCAGCAGGGGCGAACGCGCGGAGCAGTACTTC.

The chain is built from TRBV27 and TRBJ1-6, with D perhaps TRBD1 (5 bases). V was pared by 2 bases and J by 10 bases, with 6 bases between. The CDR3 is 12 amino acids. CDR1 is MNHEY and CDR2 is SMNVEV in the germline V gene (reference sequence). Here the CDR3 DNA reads TGTGCCAGCAGTTTAGGGGGGTCACCCCTCCACTTT. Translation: CASSLGGSPLHF.

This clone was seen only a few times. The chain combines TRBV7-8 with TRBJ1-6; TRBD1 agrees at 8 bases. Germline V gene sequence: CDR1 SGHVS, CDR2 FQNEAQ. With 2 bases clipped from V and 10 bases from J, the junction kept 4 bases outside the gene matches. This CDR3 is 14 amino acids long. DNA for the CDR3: TGTGCCAGCAGCTTAACAGGGGGAAGCTCACCCCTCCACTTT. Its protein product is CASSLTGGSSPLHF.

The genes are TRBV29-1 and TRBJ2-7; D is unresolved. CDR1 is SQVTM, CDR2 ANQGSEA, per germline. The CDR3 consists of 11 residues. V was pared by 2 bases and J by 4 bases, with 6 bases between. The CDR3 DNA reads TGCAGCGTTGAACATGTGTACGAGCAGTACTTC. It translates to CSVEHVYEQYF.

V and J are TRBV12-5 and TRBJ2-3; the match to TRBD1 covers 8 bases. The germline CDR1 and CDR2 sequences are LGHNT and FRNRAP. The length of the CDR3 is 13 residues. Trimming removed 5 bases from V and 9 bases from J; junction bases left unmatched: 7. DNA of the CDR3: TGTGCTAGTGGTCCCCAGGGGGCGGACACGCAGTATTTT. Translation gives CASGPQGADTQYF.

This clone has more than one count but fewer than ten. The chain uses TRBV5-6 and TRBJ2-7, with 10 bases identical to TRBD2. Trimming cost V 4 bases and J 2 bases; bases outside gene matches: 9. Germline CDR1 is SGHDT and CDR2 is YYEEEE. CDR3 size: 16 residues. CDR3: CASSPPTSGLTYEQYF. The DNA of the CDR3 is TGTGCCAGCAGCCCACCGACTAGCGGGCTGACCTACGAGCAGTACTTC.

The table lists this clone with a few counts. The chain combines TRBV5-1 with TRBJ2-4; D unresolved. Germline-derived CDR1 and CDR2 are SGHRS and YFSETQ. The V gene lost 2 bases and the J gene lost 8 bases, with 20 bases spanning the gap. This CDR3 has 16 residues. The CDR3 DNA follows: TGCGCCAGCAGCTTCGGAGCCACACATGTCGTGGACATTCAGTACTTC. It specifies CASSFGATHVVDIQYF. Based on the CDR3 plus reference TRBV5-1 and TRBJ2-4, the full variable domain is KAGVTQTPRYLIKTRGQQVTLSCSPISGHRSVSWYQQTPGQGLQFLFEYFSETQRNKGNFPGRFSGRQFSNSRSEMNVSTLELGDSALYLCASSFGATHVVDIQYFGAGTRLSVL.

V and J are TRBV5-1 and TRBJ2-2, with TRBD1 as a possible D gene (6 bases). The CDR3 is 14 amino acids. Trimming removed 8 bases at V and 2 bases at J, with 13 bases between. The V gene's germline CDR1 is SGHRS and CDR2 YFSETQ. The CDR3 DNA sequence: TGCGCCAGTGAGCCGGGACAAAACACCGGGGAGCTGTTTTTT. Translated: CASEPGQNTGELFF.

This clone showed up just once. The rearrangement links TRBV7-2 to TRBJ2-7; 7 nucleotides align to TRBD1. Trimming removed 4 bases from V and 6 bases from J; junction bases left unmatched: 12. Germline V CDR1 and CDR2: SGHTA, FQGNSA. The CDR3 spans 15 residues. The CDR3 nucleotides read TGTGCCAGCAGCTCCCCGGGACAGTTTACTTTCGAGCAGTACTTC. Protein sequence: CASSSPGQFTFEQYF. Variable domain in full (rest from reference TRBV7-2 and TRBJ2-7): GAGVSQSPSNKVTEKGKDVELRCDPISGHTALYWYRQSLGQGLEFLIYFQGNSAPDKSGLPSDRFSAERTGGSVSTLTIQRTQQEDSAVYLCASSSPGQFTFEQYFGPGTRLTVT.

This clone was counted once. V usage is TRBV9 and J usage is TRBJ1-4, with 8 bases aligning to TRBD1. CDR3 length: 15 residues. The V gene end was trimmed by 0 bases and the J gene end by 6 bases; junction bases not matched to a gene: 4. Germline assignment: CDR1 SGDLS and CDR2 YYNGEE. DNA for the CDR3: TGTGCCAGCAGCGTAGGGGACAGGTGGGATGAAAAACTGTTTTTT. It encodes CASSVGDRWDEKLFF.

CDR3 amino acids: CASSLGGPPNTGELFF. In DNA, the CDR3 is TGTGCCAGCAGCTTAGGAGGGCCCCCGAACACCGGGGAGCTGTTTTTT. This chain links TRBV7-6 with TRBJ2-2, with D possibly matching TRBD2 (5 bases). Deletions cut 1 base from V and 0 bases from J, with 9 bases between. The CDR3 runs 16 residues. The V gene's germline CDR1 is SGHVS and CDR2 FNYEAQ.

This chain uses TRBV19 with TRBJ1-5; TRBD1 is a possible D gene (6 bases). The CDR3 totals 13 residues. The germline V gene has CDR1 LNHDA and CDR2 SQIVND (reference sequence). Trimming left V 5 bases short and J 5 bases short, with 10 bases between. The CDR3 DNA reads TGTGCCAGTAGTGAACAGGGTCATCAGCCCCAGCATTTT. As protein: CASSEQGHQPQHF. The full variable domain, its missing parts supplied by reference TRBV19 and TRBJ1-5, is DGGITQSPKYLFRKEGQNVTLSCEQNLNHDAMYWYRQDPGQGLRLIYYSQIVNDFQKGDIAEGYSVSREKKESFPLTVTSAQKNPTAFYLCASSEQGHQPQHFGDGTRLSIL.

DNA of the CDR3: TGTGCTAGTGGTTTGGCCTCGACTAGCGGCGAGCAGTACTTC. Translating gives CASGLASTSGEQYF. The J gene is TRBJ2-7, the V gene TRBV12-5; 9 bases match TRBD2. The ends lost 1 base at V and 6 bases at J; junction bases unmatched: 4. The CDR3 length is 14 residues. The germline gives CDR1 LGHNT, CDR2 FRNRAP.

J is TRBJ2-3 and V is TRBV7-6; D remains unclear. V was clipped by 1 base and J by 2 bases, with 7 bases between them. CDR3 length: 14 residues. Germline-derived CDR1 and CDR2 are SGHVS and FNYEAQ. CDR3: CASSLGAITDTQYF. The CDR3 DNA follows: TGTGCCAGCAGCTTAGGGGCGATCACAGATACGCAGTATTTT.

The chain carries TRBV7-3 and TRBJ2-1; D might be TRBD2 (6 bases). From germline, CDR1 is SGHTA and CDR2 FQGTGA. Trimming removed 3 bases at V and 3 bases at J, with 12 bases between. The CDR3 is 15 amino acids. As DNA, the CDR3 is TGTGCCAGCAGCTTGGAACTGGGACTCTACAATGAGCAGTTCTTC. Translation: CASSLELGLYNEQFF.

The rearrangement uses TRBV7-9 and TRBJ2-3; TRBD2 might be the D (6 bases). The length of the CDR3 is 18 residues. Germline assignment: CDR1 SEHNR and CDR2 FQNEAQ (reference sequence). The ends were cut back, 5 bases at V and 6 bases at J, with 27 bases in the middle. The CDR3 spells CASSRRLDPSSKWDTQYF. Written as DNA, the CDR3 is TGTGCCAGCAGCCGCCGACTAGACCCGAGTTCAAAGTGGGATACGCAGTATTTT.

The CDR3 region is CASSPIGVMFGANVLTF. CDR3 DNA: TGTGCCAGCAGTCCAATCGGAGTGATGTTTGGGGCCAACGTCCTGACTTTC. The gene calls are TRBV28 and TRBJ2-6; D is undetermined. From germline, CDR1 is MDHEN and CDR2 SYDVKM. Trimming took 5 bases from V and 3 from J, leaving 17 bases between them. CDR3 length: 17 amino acids.

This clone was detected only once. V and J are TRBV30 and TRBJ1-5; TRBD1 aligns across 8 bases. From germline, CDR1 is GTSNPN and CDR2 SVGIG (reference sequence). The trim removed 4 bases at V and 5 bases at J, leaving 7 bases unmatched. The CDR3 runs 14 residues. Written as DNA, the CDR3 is TGTGCCTGGAACTCGGACAGGGAGGATCAGCCCCAGCATTTT. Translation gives CAWNSDREDQPQHF.

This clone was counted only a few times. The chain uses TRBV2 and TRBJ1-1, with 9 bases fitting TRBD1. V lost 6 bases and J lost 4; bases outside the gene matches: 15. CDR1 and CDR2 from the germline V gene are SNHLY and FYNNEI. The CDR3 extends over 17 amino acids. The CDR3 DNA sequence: TGTGCCAGCAGGACGACCGCCTACGGGACAGGGCGCACTGAAGCTTTCTTT. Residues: CASRTTAYGTGRTEAFF. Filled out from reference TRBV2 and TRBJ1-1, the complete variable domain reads EPEVTQTPSHQVTQMGQEVILRCVPISNHLYFYWYRQILGQKVEFLVSFYNNEISEKSEIFDDQFSVERPDGSNFTLKIRSTKLEDSAMYFCASRTTAYGTGRTEAFFGQGTRLTVV.

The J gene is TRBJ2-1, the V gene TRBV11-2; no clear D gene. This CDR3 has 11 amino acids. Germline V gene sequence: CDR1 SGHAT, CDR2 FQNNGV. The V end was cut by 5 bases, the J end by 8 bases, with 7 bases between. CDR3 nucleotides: TGTGCCAGCAGCCGAGGTTATGAGCAGTTCTTC. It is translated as CASSRGYEQFF.

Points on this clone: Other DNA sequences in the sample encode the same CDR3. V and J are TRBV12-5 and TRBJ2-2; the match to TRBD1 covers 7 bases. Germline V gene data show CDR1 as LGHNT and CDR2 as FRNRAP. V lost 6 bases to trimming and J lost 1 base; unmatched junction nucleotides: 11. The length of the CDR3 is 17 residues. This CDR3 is CASGPPRDSQNTGELFF. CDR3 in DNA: TGTGCTAGTGGCCCTCCCAGGGACAGCCAGAACACCGGGGAGCTGTTTTTT. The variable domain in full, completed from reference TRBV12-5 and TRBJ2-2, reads DARVTQTPRHKVTEMGQEVTMRCQPILGHNTVFWYRQTMMQGLELLAYFRNRAPLDDSGMPKDRFSAEMPDATLATLKIQPSEPRDSAVYFCASGPPRDSQNTGELFFGEGSRLTVL.

For the CDR3, the DNA is TGTGCCAGCAGCGCGAGACCGACAGGGTCTGGAAACACCATATATTTT. This encodes CASSARPTGSGNTIYF. The rearrangement joins TRBV2 to TRBJ1-3; 7 bases map to TRBD1. This CDR3 comprises 16 residues. Germline trimming cut 6 bases from V and 1 base from J; bases unmatched to any gene: 9. Germline V gene lookup returns CDR1 SNHLY and CDR2 FYNNEI.

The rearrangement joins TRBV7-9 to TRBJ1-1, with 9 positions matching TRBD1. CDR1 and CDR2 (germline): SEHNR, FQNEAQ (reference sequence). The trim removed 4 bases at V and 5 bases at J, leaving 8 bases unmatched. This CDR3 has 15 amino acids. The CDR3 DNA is TGTGCCAGCAGCTCCTGGGGGACAGGGCTAACTGAAGCTTTCTTT. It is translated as CASSSWGTGLTEAFF. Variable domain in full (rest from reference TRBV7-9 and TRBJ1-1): DTGVSQNPRHKITKRGQNVTFRCDPISEHNRLYWYRQTLGQGPEFLTYFQNEAQLEKSRLLSDRFSAERPKGSFSTLEIQRTEQGDSAMYLCASSSWGTGLTEAFFGQGTRLTVV.

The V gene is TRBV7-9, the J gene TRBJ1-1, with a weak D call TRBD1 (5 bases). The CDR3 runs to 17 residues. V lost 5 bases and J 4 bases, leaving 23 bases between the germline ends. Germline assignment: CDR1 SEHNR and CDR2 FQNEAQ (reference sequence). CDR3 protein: CASSLHGAASGLTEAFF. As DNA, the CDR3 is TGTGCCAGCAGCCTCCATGGGGCTGCAAGCGGGCTCACTGAAGCTTTCTTT.

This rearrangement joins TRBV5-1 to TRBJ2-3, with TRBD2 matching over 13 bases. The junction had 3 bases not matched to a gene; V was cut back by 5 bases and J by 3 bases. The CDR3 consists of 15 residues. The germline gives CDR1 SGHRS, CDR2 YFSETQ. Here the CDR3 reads CASSRTSGGTDTQYF. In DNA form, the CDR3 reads TGCGCCAGCAGTCGGACTAGCGGGGGAACAGATACGCAGTATTTT.